This T cell receptor (beta chain) was recorded in a study of identifying expanded T cells in peripheral blood. Study conclusions and caveats: Technical replicates showed around 1.2 changed clones; two weeks about 16.4; four weeks 19. Variance in clone template counts between approximately two-week samples significantly increased with total template count across all healthy donors.

V lost 3 bases to trimming and J lost 10 bases; unmatched junction nucleotides: 13. CDR3 size: 16 residues. Germline values: CDR1 MGHRA, CDR2 YSYEKL. A note on this clone: Its antigen is not known.

Collection occurred without any documented infections or immune events in donors. Measured with immunoSEQ multiplex PCR; TCRdb has only the in-frame clones, and not every one. The data show around 82,000 clones, around 83% seen once. The receptor's source is a person between 18 and 70 years old in good health. This chain uses TRBV4-1 with TRBJ2-1; 9 bases map to TRBD2. Source material: blood. CDR3: CASSHPGTSTPREQFF. CDR3 DNA: TGCGCCAGCAGCCATCCCGGGACTAGCACCCCTCGGGAGCAGTTCTTC.